The 25 T cell receptor beta chains presented below share a single source sample, sequenced in a study of response to subunit inactivated influenza vaccine. TCRdb redid the calling of the RT-PCR reads with MiXCR, one entry per CDR3 protein. The sample contains fewer than 700,000 distinct CDR3 sequences, 10% to 15% of which appear only once. Sample: PBMCs from blood, taken about 40 days after vaccination. The receptor set was obtained from a man between 45 and 60 years old who received an inactivated influenza vaccine.

In this sample, this clonotype turned up many times. The chain employs TRBV18 and TRBJ2-7, with 7 bases identical to TRBD2. This CDR3 is built from 15 residues. The V segment lost 6 bases and the J segment 0 bases; nucleotides outside the gene matches: 8. CDR1 and CDR2 (germline): KGHSH, LQKENI. The CDR3 sequence is CASSGGELSSYEQYF. The CDR3 DNA follows: TGTGCCAGCTCGGGAGGGGAGTTGAGCTCCTACGAGCAGTACTTC. Complete variable domain (other parts from reference TRBV18 and TRBJ2-7): NAGVMQNPRHLVRRRGQEARLRCSPMKGHSHVYWYRQLPEEGLKFMVYLQKENIIDESGMPKERFSAEFPKEGPSILRIQQVVRGDSAAYFCASSGGELSSYEQYFGPGTRLTVT.

This chain connects TRBV20-1 to TRBJ2-7, with 7 bases matching TRBD2. The CDR3 is made up of 14 amino acids. The V gene end was trimmed by 3 bases and the J gene end by 3 bases; junction bases not matched to a gene: 8. Per the germline V gene, CDR1 is DFQATT and CDR2 is SNEGSKA (reference sequence). The chain's CDR3 is CSASRAGRGYEQYF. The CDR3 DNA reads TGCAGTGCTAGTCGAGCGGGGAGAGGCTACGAGCAGTACTTC.

The genes are TRBV4-3 and TRBJ2-2; D may match TRBD1 or TRBD2 (5 bases each). The CDR3 consists of 15 residues. Per germline, CDR1 LGHNA and CDR2 YSLEER. V was pared by 0 bases and J by 2 bases, with 7 bases between. CDR3 region: CASSQDGDNTGELFF. CDR3 nucleotides: TGCGCCAGCAGCCAAGACGGGGACAACACCGGGGAGCTGTTTTTT.

The chain links TRBV20-1 to TRBJ1-1; D remains unclear. V shed 5 bases and J shed 0 bases, with 13 bases lying between them. Germline lookup yields CDR1 DFQATT and CDR2 SNEGSKA (reference sequence). The CDR3 consists of 14 residues. DNA for the CDR3: TGCAGTGCTGTCCCCGACACGATGAACACTGAAGCTTTCTTT. Translated, it gives CSAVPDTMNTEAFF.

About this clonotype itself: A much larger clone lies a single base off, so this may be a read error. The chain uses TRBV7-3 and TRBJ2-1, with D possibly being TRBD2 (6 bases). The CDR3 sequence is 18 residues long. Germline V gene sequence: CDR1 SGHTA, CDR2 FQGTGA. CDR3 bases: TGTACCAGCAGTCCCGGGGACTTCTGGGGGTACGTTTACAATGAGCAGTTCTTC. It encodes CTSSPGDFWGYVYNEQFF.

This rearrangement joins TRBV20-1 to TRBJ2-7; TRBD2 agrees at 11 bases. Germline V CDR1 and CDR2: DFQATT, SNEGSKA (reference sequence). With V trimmed by 0 bases and J by 4 bases, 5 bases remained unmatched. This CDR3 comprises 15 residues. CDR3 in DNA: TGCAGTGCTAGAGATATAGCGGGAGGGAGGTACGAGCAGTACTTC. It yields the protein CSARDIAGGRYEQYF.

This chain joins TRBV4-3 and TRBJ1-3; 7 nucleotides align to TRBD1. Per germline, CDR1 LGHNA and CDR2 YSLEER. The V segment lost 0 bases and the J segment 5 bases; nucleotides outside the gene matches: 4. The CDR3 consists of 15 residues. This CDR3 is CASSQDQDRRNTIYF. CDR3 bases: TGCGCCAGCAGCCAAGATCAGGACAGGAGAAACACCATATATTTT.

This clonotype was seen a handful of times. This chain links TRBV29-1 with TRBJ2-1; 10 bases are shared with TRBD2. Germline V gene lookup returns CDR1 SQVTM and CDR2 ANQGSEA. The length of the CDR3 is 13 residues. Trimming cost V 4 bases and J 10 bases; bases outside gene matches: 7. The CDR3 here is CSVVTAGGSEQFF. CDR3 DNA sequence: TGCAGCGTTGTAACAGCGGGAGGGTCAGAGCAGTTCTTC.

This clonotype was detected only a few times. CDR3 nucleotides: TGTGCCAGCAGCGTAGGCCCCGCCCGACCCGAGCAGTACTTC. Translation: CASSVGPARPEQYF. V gene TRBV9 combines with J gene TRBJ2-7; D unclear. This CDR3 has 14 residues. Trimming left V 0 bases short and J 6 bases short, with 13 bases between. The germline gives CDR1 SGDLS, CDR2 YYNGEE.

The gene calls are TRBV15 and TRBJ2-5; D remains ambiguous. Trimming pared 0 bases from V and 0 bases from J, leaving 8 bases between. Germline V gene lookup returns CDR1 LNHNV and CDR2 YYDKDF (reference sequence). This CDR3 contains 15 residues. CDR3 DNA: TGTGCCACCAGCAGAGAGAGGAGACACCAAGAGACCCAGTACTTC. Protein product: CATSRERRHQETQYF.

This clonotype was seen a few times. The junction departs from germline at one end; a sequencing error may be responsible. The chain has TRBV29-1 and TRBJ2-7; D remains ambiguous. Germline assignment: CDR1 SQVTM and CDR2 ANQGSEA. This CDR3 is built from 12 residues. CDR3 coding DNA: TGCAGCGTCGAAGACAATTCCTACGAGCAGTACTTC. It codes for CSVEDNSYEQYF.

The chain couples TRBV5-1 to TRBJ2-3; TRBD2 might be the D (6 bases). The CDR3 is made up of 15 amino acids. Trimming stripped 1 base from V and 6 bases from J, with 15 bases between. Germline V gives CDR1 SGHRS, CDR2 YFSETQ. The CDR3 protein is CASSLKGSGGDTQYF. The CDR3 DNA sequence: TGCGCCAGCAGCTTGAAGGGCTCTGGGGGGGATACGCAGTATTTT.

This clonotype turned up a few times. DNA of the CDR3: TGTGCCAGCAGTGCCCAACTAGCGGGAGGGAGGTACGAGCAGTTCTTC. It codes for CASSAQLAGGRYEQFF. The V gene is TRBV6-1, the J gene TRBJ2-1; 13 bases agree with TRBD2. The trim removed 4 bases at V and 10 bases at J, leaving 10 bases unmatched. CDR3 size: 16 residues. Germline lookup yields CDR1 MNHNS and CDR2 SASEGT.

This clonotype was seen just once. The rearrangement uses TRBV11-2 and TRBJ2-5, with D maybe TRBD2 (5 bases). The length of the CDR3 is 13 residues. The germline CDR1 and CDR2 sequences are SGHAT and FQNNGV. Trimming took off 0 bases at V and 12 bases at J, with 14 bases between the two ends. The CDR3 reads CASSLDSRGHKYF. The DNA of the CDR3 is TGTGCCAGCAGCTTAGATAGTCGAGGGCACAAGTACTTC.

This rearrangement joins TRBV18 to TRBJ2-1; TRBD1 might be the D (5 bases). This CDR3 spans 17 amino acids. Germline V gene data show CDR1 as KGHSH and CDR2 as LQKENI. V gave up 1 base and J gave up 3 bases, with 16 bases separating them. In DNA, the CDR3 is TGTGCCAGCTCACCACAGGGGCCCCAAAGGGGCTACAATGAGCAGTTCTTC. This translates into CASSPQGPQRGYNEQFF.

There are a few counts of this clonotype. The chain links TRBV11-2 to TRBJ2-7, with D possibly TRBD1 on 6 matching bases. Germline V gene sequence: CDR1 SGHAT, CDR2 FQNNGV. The CDR3 has 14 residues. Deletions cut 5 bases from V and 5 bases from J, with 16 bases between. The CDR3 region is CASSPGWGHHEQYF. The CDR3 DNA is TGTGCCAGCAGCCCGGGCTGGGGACATCACGAGCAGTACTTC.

The chain has TRBV20-1 and TRBJ2-6; D gene ambiguous. This CDR3 is 15 amino acids long. The V end was cut by 7 bases, the J end by 0 bases, with 13 bases between. Germline V gene sequence: CDR1 DFQATT, CDR2 SNEGSKA (reference sequence). The DNA of the CDR3 is TGCAGTGGCGAGGCCGCGAACTCTGGGGCCAACGTCCTGACTTTC. Its translation is CSGEAANSGANVLTF.

This chain joins TRBV10-3 and TRBJ2-7; 12 bases map to TRBD1. V was pared by 7 bases and J by 5 bases, with 12 bases of the junction left unmatched. The CDR3 is 16 residues long. Germline CDR1 is ENHRY and CDR2 is SYGVKD. CDR3 in DNA: TGTGCCATCAACACCGGGACAGGGGGCCCTAGGGACGAGCAGTACTTC. Encoded protein: CAINTGTGGPRDEQYF.

This clonotype has more than one count but fewer than ten. The genes are TRBV20-1 and TRBJ2-3, with TRBD1 matching 8 bases. There are 15 residues in the CDR3. Unmatched junction bases numbered 12, after V lost 6 bases and J lost 4 bases. The germline gives CDR1 DFQATT, CDR2 SNEGSKA (reference sequence). The CDR3 DNA is TGCAGTGCCACACGACAGGGGAAAATCGCAGATACGCAGTATTTT. Protein sequence: CSATRQGKIADTQYF.

This clonotype was seen a handful of times. CDR3 bases: TGTGCCAGCAGTTTGGATTTGGGACGCAAAAAACTGTTTTTT. This sequence encodes CASSLDLGRKKLFF. V gene TRBV12-3 or TRBV12-4 combines with J gene TRBJ1-4, with D maybe TRBD1 (5 bases). The CDR3 spans 14 residues. V gave up 3 bases and J gave up 9 bases, with 14 bases separating them.

This rearrangement joins TRBV12-3 or TRBV12-4 to TRBJ1-4; D not resolved. The CDR3 has 15 residues. V was cut by 1 base and J by 4 bases, with 10 bases left in between. The CDR3 loop is CASSLGSSGNEKLFF. CDR3 bases: TGTGCCAGCAGTTTAGGCAGCTCTGGTAATGAAAAACTGTTTTTT.

The rearrangement links TRBV5-6 to TRBJ2-5, with 7 nucleotides matching TRBD1. CDR1 is SGHDT, CDR2 YYEEEE, per germline. This CDR3 is built from 15 residues. The V and J ends lost 4 bases and 2 bases, in that order; junction bases with no gene match: 8. The DNA of the CDR3 is TGTGCCAGCAGCCGTGGGGTGACAGGGCAAGAGACCCAGTACTTC. This sequence encodes CASSRGVTGQETQYF.

The table lists this clonotype with a few counts. The V gene is TRBV10-3, the J gene TRBJ2-7; 9 bases are a match to TRBD1. The CDR3 has 14 residues. J was trimmed by 3 bases and V by 4 bases; bases with no gene match: 4. Germline CDR1 is ENHRY and CDR2 is SYGVKD. CDR3 bases: TGTGCCATCAGTGCAGGGACAGGGAGCTACGAGCAGTACTTC. It yields the protein CAISAGTGSYEQYF.

The V gene is TRBV28, the J gene TRBJ2-7; TRBD1 matches 7 bases. This CDR3 has 12 amino acids. The ends lost 11 bases at V and 3 bases at J; junction bases unmatched: 7. The germline CDR1 and CDR2 sequences are MDHEN and SYDVKM. The CDR3 DNA reads TGTGCCGGGGCCGGGACAGACTACGAGCAGTACTTC. It specifies CAGAGTDYEQYF.

There are a few counts of this clonotype. This chain joins TRBV12-3 or TRBV12-4 and TRBJ2-3, with 7 bases fitting TRBD2. The CDR3 totals 17 residues. V dropped 6 bases and J dropped 2; count of bases not matched to a gene: 14. The CDR3 reads CASSRGGGGPYTDTQYF. CDR3 bases: TGTGCCAGCAGCCGCGGTGGCGGGGGACCATACACAGATACGCAGTATTTT.